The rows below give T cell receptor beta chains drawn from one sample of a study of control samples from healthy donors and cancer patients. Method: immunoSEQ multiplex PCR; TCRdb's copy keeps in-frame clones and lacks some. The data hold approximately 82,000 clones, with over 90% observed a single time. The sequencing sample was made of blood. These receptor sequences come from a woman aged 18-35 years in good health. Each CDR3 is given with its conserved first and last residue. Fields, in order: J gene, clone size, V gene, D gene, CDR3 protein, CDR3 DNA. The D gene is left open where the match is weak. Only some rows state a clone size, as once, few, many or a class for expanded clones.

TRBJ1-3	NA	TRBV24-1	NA	CATSDLTGANTIYF	TGTGCCACCAGTGACTTGACAGGAGCAAACACCATATATTTT
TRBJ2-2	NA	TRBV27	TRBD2	CASSPLGLAVAGELFF	TGTGCCAGCAGTCCATTAGGACTAGCAGTCGCCGGGGAGCTGTTTTTT
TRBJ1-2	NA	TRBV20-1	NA	CSADIIGGYTF	TGCAGTGCTGATATCATCGGGGGCTACACCTTC
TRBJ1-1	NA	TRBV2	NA	CASSWSGPDQEAFF	TGTGCCAGCAGTTGGTCAGGGCCGGATCAGGAAGCTTTCTTT
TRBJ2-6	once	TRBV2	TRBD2	CASRVTAGGPSGANVLTF	TGTGCCAGCAGGGTAACAGCGGGAGGTCCATCTGGGGCCAACGTCCTGACTTTC
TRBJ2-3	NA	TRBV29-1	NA	CSVGLRSTDTQYF	TGCAGCGTTGGTCTCAGAAGCACAGATACGCAGTATTTT
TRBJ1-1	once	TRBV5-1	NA	CASSLGPTGSRGGNTEAFF	TGCGCCAGCAGCTTGGGTCCCACAGGGTCGAGGGGGGGAAACACTGAAGCTTTCTTT
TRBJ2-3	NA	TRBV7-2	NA	CASSSGSDTQYF	TGTGCCAGCAGCTCAGGGTCGGATACGCAGTATTTT
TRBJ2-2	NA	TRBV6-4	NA	CASSVKGTGELFF	TGTGCCAGCAGTGTAAAGGGCACCGGGGAGCTGTTTTTT
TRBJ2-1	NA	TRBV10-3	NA	CATCQATYNEQFF	TGTGCCACATGTCAGGCCACCTACAATGAGCAGTTCTTC
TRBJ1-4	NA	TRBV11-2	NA	CASSLDTGTNEKLFF	TGTGCCAGCAGCTTAGATACAGGGACTAATGAAAAACTGTTTTTT
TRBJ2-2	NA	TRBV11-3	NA	CASSLGPTPQVSTGELFF	TGTGCCAGCAGCTTAGGACCCACCCCGCAAGTGAGCACCGGGGAGCTGTTTTTT
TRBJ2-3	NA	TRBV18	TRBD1	CASSPRQGALIDTQYF	TGTGCCAGCTCACCTCGACAGGGGGCATTGATAGATACGCAGTATTTT
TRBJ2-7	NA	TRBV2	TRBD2	CATKRTSGATTYEQYF	TGTGCCACAAAAAGGACTAGCGGGGCGACCACCTACGAGCAGTACTTC
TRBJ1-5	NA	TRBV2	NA	CASSVWGTLGNQPQHF	TGTGCCAGCAGTGTTTGGGGGACTCTAGGCAATCAGCCCCAGCATTTT
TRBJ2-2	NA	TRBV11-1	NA	CASSPDEATGELFF	TGTGCCAGCAGCCCCGATGAGGCCACCGGGGAGCTGTTTTTT
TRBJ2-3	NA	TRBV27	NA	CASSFVSTDTQYF	TGTGCCAGCAGTTTCGTCAGCACAGATACGCAGTATTTT
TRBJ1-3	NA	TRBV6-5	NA	CASNQGSGNTIYF	TGTGCCAGCAACCAGGGCTCTGGAAACACCATATATTTT
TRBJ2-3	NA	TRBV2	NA	CASSEGSDTQYF	TGTGCCAGCAGTGAAGGTTCAGATACGCAGTATTTT
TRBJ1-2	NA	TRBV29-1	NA	CSVAGVYGYTF	TGCAGCGTTGCAGGGGTTTATGGCTACACCTTC
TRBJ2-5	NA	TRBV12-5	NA	CASGFGLGETQYF	TGTGCTAGTGGTTTCGGACTGGGAGAGACCCAGTACTTC
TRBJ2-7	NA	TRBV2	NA	CASSKARDYEQYF	TGTGCCAGCTCTAAGGCCAGGGACTACGAGCAGTACTTC
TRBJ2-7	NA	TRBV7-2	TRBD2	CASSLNHASGGRPYEQYF	TGTGCCAGCAGCCTCAATCACGCCTCGGGGGGTCGTCCCTACGAGCAGTACTTC
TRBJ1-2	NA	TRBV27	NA	CASSPGRVGGYTF	TGTGCCAGCAGTCCGGGCAGGGTCGGAGGCTACACCTTC
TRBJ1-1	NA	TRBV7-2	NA	CASSLLSFGTPSKAFF	TGTGCCAGCAGCTTACTGTCTTTTGGGACCCCCTCTAAAGCTTTCTTT
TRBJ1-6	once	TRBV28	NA	CASSKDRLARNSPLHF	TGTGCCAGCAGTAAAGACAGGCTGGCAAGGAATTCACCCCTCCACTTT
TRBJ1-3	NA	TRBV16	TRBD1	CASSQSGTGTYTIYF	TGTGCCAGCAGCCAATCCGGGACAGGGACTTACACCATATATTTT
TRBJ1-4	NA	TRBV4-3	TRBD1	CASSRMTGNEKLFF	TGCGCCAGCAGCCGAATGACAGGGAATGAAAAACTGTTTTTT
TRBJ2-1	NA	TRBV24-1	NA	CATSDRAPGSYNEQFF	TGTGCCACCAGTGATCGGGCCCCCGGAAGCTACAATGAGCAGTTCTTC
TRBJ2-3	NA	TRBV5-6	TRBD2	CASSLGVAGGSTDTQYF	TGTGCCAGCAGCTTGGGAGTAGCGGGGGGGAGCACAGATACGCAGTATTTT
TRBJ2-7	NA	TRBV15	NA	CATSREKKRTAAYEQYF	TGTGCCACCAGCAGAGAAAAAAAAAGGACAGCAGCCTACGAGCAGTACTTC
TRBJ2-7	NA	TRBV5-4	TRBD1	CASSSTGRTYEQYF	TGTGCCAGCAGCTCGACAGGGCGAACCTACGAGCAGTACTTC
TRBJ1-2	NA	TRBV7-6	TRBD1	CASSETGTTNYGYTF	TGTGCCAGCAGCGAGACAGGGACGACTAACTATGGCTACACCTTC
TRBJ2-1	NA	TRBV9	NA	CASSERGGENYNEQFF	TGTGCCAGCAGCGAGAGAGGCGGGGAGAACTACAATGAGCAGTTCTTC
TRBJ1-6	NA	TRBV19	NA	CASSILGSSSPLHF	TGTGCCAGTAGTATACTAGGCTCTTCTTCACCCCTCCACTTT
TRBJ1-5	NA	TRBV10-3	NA	CASGGHNSNQPQHF	TGTGCCAGTGGGGGACACAATAGCAATCAGCCCCAGCATTTT
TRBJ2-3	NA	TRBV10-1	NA	CASSEFYGSTDTQYF	TGCGCCAGCAGTGAATTTTACGGCAGCACAGATACGCAGTATTTT
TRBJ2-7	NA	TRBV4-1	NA	CASSQGRGGSYEQYF	TGCGCCAGCAGCCAAGGAAGGGGAGGCTCCTACGAGCAGTACTTC
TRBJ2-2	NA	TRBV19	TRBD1	CASKRTGFSGELFF	TGTGCCAGCAAGAGGACAGGGTTCTCCGGGGAGCTGTTTTTT
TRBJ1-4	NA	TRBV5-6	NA	CASSFSGIEKLFF	TGTGCCAGCAGCTTTTCCGGAATCGAAAAACTGTTTTTT
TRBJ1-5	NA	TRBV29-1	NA	CSVRERGEGQPQHF	TGCAGCGTTCGGGAGAGGGGGGAAGGCCAGCCCCAGCATTTT
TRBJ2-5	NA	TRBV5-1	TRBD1	CASSLQGHQETQYF	TGCGCCAGCAGCTTACAGGGGCACCAAGAGACCCAGTACTTC
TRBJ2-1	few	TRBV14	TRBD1	CASSPRTGRNEQFF	TGTGCCAGCAGCCCGAGGACAGGGAGGAATGAGCAGTTCTTC
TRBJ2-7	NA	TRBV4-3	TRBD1	CASSKETGYEQYF	TGCGCCAGCAGCAAAGAGACAGGGTACGAGCAGTACTTC
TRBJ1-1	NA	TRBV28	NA	CASSLLGGQNTEAFF	TGTGCCAGCAGTTTACTGGGCGGACAGAACACTGAAGCTTTCTTT
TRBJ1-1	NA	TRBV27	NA	CASSLLGAVNTEAFF	TGTGCCAGCAGTTTATTGGGGGCGGTGAACACTGAAGCTTTCTTT
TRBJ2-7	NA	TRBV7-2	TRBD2	CASSSLAGGPPREQYF	TGTGCCAGCAGCTCCTTAGCGGGAGGGCCGCCCCGCGAGCAGTACTTC
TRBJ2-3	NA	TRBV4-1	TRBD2	CASSQDGGGALGTDTQYF	TGCGCCAGCAGCCAAGACGGCGGGGGGGCTCTGGGCACAGATACGCAGTATTTT
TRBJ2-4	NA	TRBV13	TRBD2	CASSLRTSGRASVVGAKNIQYF	TGTGCCAGCAGTCTAAGGACTAGCGGGAGGGCTTCTGTAGTTGGAGCCAAAAACATTCAGTACTTC
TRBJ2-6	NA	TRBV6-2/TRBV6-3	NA	CASSYSAGAGANVLTF	TGTGCCAGCAGTTACTCAGCAGGGGCTGGGGCCAACGTCCTGACTTTC
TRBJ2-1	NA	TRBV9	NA	CASSVAGGPGEQFF	TGTGCCAGCAGCGTAGCTGGAGGCCCGGGTGAGCAGTTCTTC
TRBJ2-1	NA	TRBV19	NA	CASSIETGYEQFF	TGTGCCAGTAGTATAGAAACAGGGTATGAGCAGTTCTTC
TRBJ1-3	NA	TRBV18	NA	CASSPDRRQAGNTIYF	TGTGCCAGCTCACCAGACCGTCGACAAGCGGGAAACACCATATATTTT
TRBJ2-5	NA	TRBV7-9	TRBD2	CASSLTGSGRETQYF	TGTGCCAGCAGCTTAACGGGTAGCGGGAGGGAGACCCAGTACTTC
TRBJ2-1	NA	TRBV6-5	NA	CASSRGQGGNEQFF	TGTGCCAGCAGTAGAGGGCAGGGGGGGAATGAGCAGTTCTTC
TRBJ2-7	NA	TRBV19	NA	CAVTNETDSYEQYF	TGTGCTGTAACTAACGAGACAGATTCCTACGAGCAGTACTTC
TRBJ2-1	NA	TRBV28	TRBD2	CASSRLAGGNEQFF	TGTGCCAGCAGTAGACTAGCGGGGGGGAATGAGCAGTTCTTC
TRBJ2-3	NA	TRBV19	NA	CASSTGQARDTQYF	TGTGCCAGTAGTACAGGACAAGCACGGGATACGCAGTATTTT
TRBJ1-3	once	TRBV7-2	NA	CASSLRLLDTIYF	TGTGCCAGCAGCTTACGCCTGCTGGACACCATATATTTT
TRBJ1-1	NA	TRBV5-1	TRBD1	CASSWTGVSNTEAFF	TGCGCCAGCAGCTGGACAGGGGTCTCGAACACTGAAGCTTTCTTT